These 32 T cell receptor beta chains were all obtained from the same sample, sequenced in a study of post-analysis software for immune sequencing data. Study-wide results and caveats: Patients showed TRBV5-6, TRBV5-1 and TRBV20-1 among five TRBV segments more frequent than in controls.

No antigens are known for them. Each TCR beta cDNA library carried unique molecular identifiers. TCRdb ran MiXCR on the PCR reads and lists one entry per CDR3 protein. Of roughly 700,000 distinct CDR3 sequences in the sample, roughly 30% are singletons; the top ten hold roughly 0.54%. Sequencing input: blood. These receptors were taken from a girl between 5 and 17 years old with multiple sclerosis.

This clonotype was recorded a few times. This rearrangement joins TRBV7-2 to TRBJ2-5; 10 bases line up with TRBD2. Trimming cost V 4 bases and J 7 bases; bases outside gene matches: 12. The germline gives CDR1 SGHTA, CDR2 FQGNSA. The CDR3 has 16 residues. The DNA for the CDR3 is TGTGCCAGCAGCTCGACCCGGGCTAGCGGGGGCGTGACCCAGTACTTC. As protein: CASSSTRASGGVTQYF.

This clonotype appeared a few times. The chain combines TRBV29-1 with TRBJ1-1; D unclear. V gave up 5 bases and J gave up 1 base, with 5 bases separating them. The CDR3 extends over 11 amino acids. Germline V gene data show CDR1 as SQVTM and CDR2 as ANQGSEA. The DNA for the CDR3 is TGCAGCGTTTCCCCGAACACTGAAGCTTTCTTT. Protein product: CSVSPNTEAFF.

This clonotype occurred a few times. The chain has TRBV12-3 or TRBV12-4 and TRBJ2-3; TRBD2 aligns across 9 bases. CDR3 length: 16 amino acids. V trimming: 5 bases; J trimming: 4 bases; junction bases outside the gene matches: 10. This CDR3 reads CASSLNIAGVADTQYF. The CDR3 DNA is TGTGCCAGCAGTCTAAACATAGCGGGAGTGGCAGATACGCAGTATTTT.

The CDR3 DNA is TGTGCCAGCAACGCGGGACAGGGAGCCAAGGCCAACGTCCTGACTTTC. Protein product: CASNAGQGAKANVLTF. V and J are TRBV7-9 and TRBJ2-6, with TRBD1 matching 9 bases. This CDR3 spans 16 amino acids. Per the germline V gene, CDR1 is SEHNR and CDR2 is FQNEAQ (reference sequence). With V trimmed by 7 bases and J by 6 bases, 10 bases remained unmatched. Filled out from reference TRBV7-9 and TRBJ2-6, the complete variable domain reads DTGVSQNPRHKITKRGQNVTFRCDPISEHNRLYWYRQTLGQGPEFLTYFQNEAQLEKSRLLSDRFSAERPKGSFSTLEIQRTEQGDSAMYLCASNAGQGAKANVLTFGAGSRLTVL.

The chain uses TRBV9 and TRBJ2-2; D is possibly TRBD1 (6 bases). This CDR3 contains 14 residues. Germline values: CDR1 SGDLS, CDR2 YYNGEE. Trimming cost V 4 bases and J 4 bases, with 11 bases left between them. The CDR3, as DNA: TGTGCCAGCAGCTCCCGGACAGTCACCGGGGAGCTGTTTTTT. Translation gives CASSSRTVTGELFF.

The genes are TRBV27 and TRBJ2-3; 12 positions agree with TRBD2. Germline values: CDR1 MNHEY, CDR2 SMNVEV (reference sequence). The V gene end was trimmed by 6 bases and the J gene end by 4 bases; junction bases not matched to a gene: 14. This CDR3 spans 18 amino acids. In DNA, the CDR3 is TGTGCCAGCAGGGATAGGGCTAGCGGGAGGGCCAGAGCAGATACGCAGTATTTT. Its translation: CASRDRASGRARADTQYF.

A few counts support this clonotype. V gene TRBV6-1 combines with J gene TRBJ2-1, with TRBD1 matching 8 bases. V lost 5 bases to trimming and J lost 10 bases; unmatched junction nucleotides: 10. The CDR3 is 14 amino acids. The germline gives CDR1 MNHNS, CDR2 SASEGT. DNA of the CDR3: TGTGCCAGCAGTTCACTGGACAGGGATGGAGAGCAGTTCTTC. Residues: CASSSLDRDGEQFF.

The chain employs TRBV7-2 and TRBJ1-2, with D hard to call. Germline V CDR1 and CDR2: SGHTA, FQGNSA. V was clipped by 1 base and J by 6 bases, with 9 bases between them. The CDR3 runs 13 residues. The CDR3 reads CASSLELDHGYTF. CDR3 DNA sequence: TGTGCCAGCAGCTTAGAGCTGGACCATGGCTACACCTTC.

Worth noting for this clonotype: Possible read error: a much larger clone is one base away. The chain recombines TRBV29-1 with TRBJ2-1; 8 positions match TRBD2. Germline CDR1 is SQVTM and CDR2 is ANQGSEA. This CDR3 spans 14 amino acids. The V and J ends lost 6 bases and 3 bases, in that order; junction bases with no gene match: 7. In nucleotides, the CDR3 is TGCAGCGTCGCAAGCGGGAGCGTCTACAATGAGCAGTTCTTC. It yields the protein CSVASGSVYNEQFF.

This chain connects TRBV4-3 to TRBJ2-1; D not resolved. The germline V gene encodes CDR1 LGHNA and CDR2 YSLEER. This CDR3 has 15 residues. Trimming left V 4 bases short and J 4 bases short, with 14 bases between. CDR3 bases: TGCGCCAGCAGCCCGAGTGCGGTAGGATACAATGAGCAGTTCTTC. The encoded protein is CASSPSAVGYNEQFF.

This clonotype was detected only a few times. V usage is TRBV4-3 and J usage is TRBJ2-5; a possible D gene is TRBD2 (6 bases). This CDR3 has 13 residues. The V gene's germline CDR1 is LGHNA and CDR2 YSLEER. V gave up 2 bases and J gave up 5 bases, with 9 bases separating them. This CDR3 is CASSQNGGETQYF. CDR3 in DNA: TGCGCCAGCAGCCAAAATGGAGGGGAGACCCAGTACTTC.

The rearrangement links TRBV24-1 to TRBJ2-1; D unresolved. This CDR3 is 12 amino acids long. V lost 5 bases to trimming and J lost 6 bases, with 7 bases between them. Germline lookup yields CDR1 KGHDR and CDR2 SFDVKD. CDR3 residues: CATSGVPNEQFF. CDR3 nucleotide sequence: TGTGCCACCAGTGGGGTTCCCAATGAGCAGTTCTTC.

This clonotype was detected many times. The rearrangement uses TRBV10-3 and TRBJ2-3; D is uncertain. The CDR3 loop spans 11 amino acids. CDR1 and CDR2 from the germline V gene are ENHRY and SYGVKD. Trimming pared 6 bases from V and 3 bases from J, leaving 4 bases between. This CDR3 is CAISSTDTQYF. CDR3 DNA sequence: TGTGCCATCAGCTCTACAGATACGCAGTATTTT.

This clonotype was seen once. A much larger clonotype is one base distant, so this may be a read error. The rearrangement links TRBV29-1 to TRBJ2-1, with D perhaps assigned TRBD1 or TRBD2 (5 bases each). Trimming shortened V by 0 bases and J by 9 bases, and 18 bases separated the two germline ends. The CDR3 runs 15 residues. Germline V gene lookup returns CDR1 SQVTM and CDR2 ANQGSEA. The CDR3 loop is CSVEEPGTPTAEQFF. DNA for the CDR3: TGCAGCGTTGAAGAGCCCGGGACGCCTACGGCTGAGCAGTTCTTC.

In this sample, this clonotype turned up a few times. The germline gene is not matched at one end of the junction; a read error may be the cause. The chain combines TRBV7-9 with TRBJ2-7; TRBD2 agrees at 15 bases. Germline V CDR1 and CDR2: SEHNR, FQNEAQ (reference sequence). The CDR3 is 18 amino acids. CDR3 nucleotides: TGTGCCAGCAGCCTGGCCGGGACTAGCGGGAGGAGTTCCTCCGAGCAGTACTTC. Translated: CASSLAGTSGRSSSEQYF.

The chain has TRBV7-9 and TRBJ2-7, with unresolved D. The germline V gene encodes CDR1 SEHNR and CDR2 FQNEAQ (reference sequence). CDR3 size: 12 residues. Trimming stripped 5 bases from V and 7 bases from J, with 12 bases between. CDR3 sequence reads: CASSPSSNEQYF. The CDR3, as DNA: TGTGCCAGCAGCCCCAGTTCCAATGAGCAGTACTTC.

CDR3 loop: CASSLLQKETQYF. CDR3 nucleotides: TGTGCCAGCAGCTTGCTGCAGAAAGAGACCCAGTACTTC. V usage is TRBV7-2 and J usage is TRBJ2-5, with no clear D. Germline V gives CDR1 SGHTA, CDR2 FQGNSA. The ends were cut back, 3 bases at V and 3 bases at J, with 8 bases in the middle. This CDR3 has 13 residues. The variable domain in full, completed from reference TRBV7-2 and TRBJ2-5, reads GAGVSQSPSNKVTEKGKDVELRCDPISGHTALYWYRQSLGQGLEFLIYFQGNSAPDKSGLPSDRFSAERTGGSVSTLTIQRTQQEDSAVYLCASSLLQKETQYFGPGTRLLVL.

V gene TRBV12-3 or TRBV12-4 combines with J gene TRBJ2-3; D ambiguous. V was clipped by 6 bases and J by 0 bases, with 13 bases between them. This CDR3 region has 15 residues. CDR3 coding DNA: TGTGCCAGCAGCCGTGATACAACTAGCACAGATACGCAGTATTTT. Translation gives CASSRDTTSTDTQYF.

This clonotype was seen only a few times. This chain joins TRBV29-1 and TRBJ2-1, with TRBD2 identical over 9 bases. This CDR3 contains 14 residues. J was trimmed by 4 bases and V by 4 bases; bases with no gene match: 5. CDR1 and CDR2 from the germline V gene are SQVTM and ANQGSEA. The CDR3 loop reads CSVAGTSTYNEQFF. CDR3 nucleotides: TGCAGCGTTGCGGGGACTAGCACTTACAATGAGCAGTTCTTC.

This clonotype was recorded a few times. This chain links TRBV5-1 with TRBJ1-2; possibly TRBD1 for D (5 bases). V was pared by 0 bases and J by 6 bases, with 9 bases between. Germline V lookup: CDR1 SGHRS, CDR2 YFSETQ. The length of the CDR3 is 13 residues. CDR3 protein: CASSLAQGDGYTF. DNA of the CDR3: TGCGCCAGCAGCTTGGCTCAGGGAGATGGCTACACCTTC.

The CDR3 reads CASSQAQTGNGYTF. In nucleotides, the CDR3 is TGTGCCAGCAGCCAGGCCCAGACAGGGAATGGCTACACCTTC. V and J are TRBV7-9 and TRBJ1-2, with 7 bases fitting TRBD1. The trim removed 5 bases at V and 6 bases at J, leaving 9 bases unmatched. Per the germline V gene, CDR1 is SEHNR and CDR2 is FQNEAQ (reference sequence). The CDR3 runs to 14 residues.

V gene TRBV7-2 combines with J gene TRBJ2-7, with D possibly matching TRBD1 (6 bases). CDR1 is SGHTA and CDR2 is FQGNSA in the germline V gene. The CDR3 loop spans 14 amino acids. V gave up 5 bases and J gave up 3 bases, with 14 bases separating them. The CDR3 nucleotides read TGTGCCAGCAGCAGCCCGGGACAATTCTACGAGCAGTACTTC. Translated: CASSSPGQFYEQYF.

The gene calls are TRBV28 and TRBJ1-2; D is uncertain. With 7 bases removed from V and 4 bases from J, the gap between germline ends came to 13 bases. CDR1 and CDR2 (germline): MDHEN, SYDVKM. CDR3 size: 13 residues. The CDR3 loop reads CASTDRPGYGYTF. Here the CDR3 DNA reads TGTGCCAGCACCGACCGTCCGGGCTATGGCTACACCTTC.

V usage is TRBV29-1 and J usage is TRBJ2-3, with D possibly matching TRBD2 (7 bases). Trimming removed 4 bases from V and 2 bases from J, with 19 bases in between. The CDR3 has 16 residues. The germline CDR1 and CDR2 sequences are SQVTM and ANQGSEA. The CDR3, as DNA: TGCAGCGTTGCCACCGGACGGGGGGCTTTCACAGATACGCAGTATTTT. It translates to CSVATGRGAFTDTQYF.

To note about this clonotype: This may be a read error, as it is one base from a much larger clone. V and J are TRBV4-3 and TRBJ2-7, with TRBD2 identical over 10 bases. The CDR3 has 15 amino acids. CDR1 LGHNA and CDR2 YSLEER come from the germline V gene. V lost 5 bases, J lost 7 bases, and 11 bases stayed unmatched. CDR3 coding DNA: TGCGCCAGCAGCGTCCTTCTAGCGGGAGATGGAGAGCAGTACTTC. The encoded protein is CASSVLLAGDGEQYF.

The table lists this clonotype with a few counts. The CDR3 bases are TGCAGTGCAAGCCCCCCGGGACAGGGGTTATTCGAGCAGTACTTC. It codes for CSASPPGQGLFEQYF. The chain recombines TRBV20-1 with TRBJ2-7, with 10 bases fitting TRBD1. This CDR3 is built from 15 residues. In germline, CDR1 is DFQATT, CDR2 SNEGSKA (reference sequence). Losses at the gene ends were 6 bases for V and 6 bases for J; bases not matched to a gene: 14.

V and J are TRBV5-6 and TRBJ2-1, with D possibly matching TRBD2 (5 bases). Trimming stripped 1 base from V and 8 bases from J, with 22 bases between. There are 17 residues in the CDR3. The V gene's germline CDR1 is SGHDT and CDR2 YYEEEE. The CDR3 region is CASSLFGRSLVGDEQFF. For the CDR3, the DNA is TGTGCCAGCAGCTTGTTCGGCAGGTCACTTGTCGGGGATGAGCAGTTCTTC.

The gene calls are TRBV11-2 and TRBJ1-2, with D possibly being TRBD1 (5 bases). Per the germline V gene, CDR1 is SGHAT and CDR2 is FQNNGV. V lost 5 bases, J lost 2 bases, and 15 bases lay in between. The CDR3 has 15 amino acids. The CDR3 coding sequence is TGTGCCAGCAGCGGTCAGTCGACAGCCAACTATGGCTACACCTTC. Amino acids: CASSGQSTANYGYTF.

This chain links TRBV5-6 with TRBJ2-1; perhaps TRBD2 as D (7 bases). Near its end, the DNA agrees better with TRBJ2-7, so the J call may be wrong. The CDR3 is 17 residues long. Germline V gene data show CDR1 as SGHDT and CDR2 as YYEEEE. CDR3 nucleotides: TGTGCCAGCAGCTGGGGGCAGCGGGGAGGACTCTACAATGAGCAGTACTTC. It specifies CASSWGQRGGLYNEQYF.

The chain joins TRBV27 to TRBJ2-3, with D perhaps TRBD1 (6 bases). The CDR3 totals 15 residues. The V end lost 2 bases, the J end lost 3 bases, and 12 bases lay between the germline ends. Germline assignment: CDR1 MNHEY and CDR2 SMNVEV (reference sequence). The CDR3 region is CASSLVRGWTDTQYF. The DNA of the CDR3 is TGTGCCAGCAGTTTAGTTAGGGGGTGGACAGATACGCAGTATTTT.

The chain links TRBV20-1 to TRBJ1-6, with 9 bases fitting TRBD1. The length of the CDR3 is 15 residues. The junction had 12 bases not matched to a gene; V was cut back by 5 bases and J by 10 bases. The germline CDR1 and CDR2 sequences are DFQATT and SNEGSKA (reference sequence). The CDR3 is CSAATPGQGWSPLHF. The CDR3 DNA reads as TGCAGTGCTGCCACTCCGGGACAGGGTTGGTCACCCCTCCACTTT.

The sample holds a few counts of this clonotype. The chain uses TRBV29-1 and TRBJ2-1; D is ambiguous. The CDR3 covers 8 residues. Trimming removed 8 bases from V and 14 bases from J, with 10 bases in between. Germline CDR1 SQVTM, CDR2 ANQGSEA. CDR3 sequence (DNA): TGCAGCTCTGACTGGAAGTTCTTC. Its translation: CSSDWKFF.